This T cell receptor beta chain is from a study of regulatory T cells in long-lasting Graves disease listed by TCRdb under 2021. At the level of the whole study: Antithyroid drugs had been taken for less than 3 months by newly diagnosed Graves' disease patients. Peripheral blood TCR sequencing and RNA sequencing compared persistent Graves' disease patients with newly diagnosed Graves' disease patients. The study was conducted in China and was registered as a clinical trial. A total of roughly 35 samples underwent TCR sequencing: around 13 from persistent and roughly 20 from newly diagnosed Graves' disease patients. What the work shows at the level of the full study, not this receptor alone: Sequencing and analysis were limited to the TCR beta chain. Persistent disease showed preferential use of TRBV28, TRBJ1-2 and TRBJ2-5, whereas newly diagnosed disease favored TRBV20-1 and TRBJ2-1. Compared with newly diagnosed patients, patients with persistent Graves' disease had lower TCR Shannon entropy and fewer highly expanded clones, which suggests clonal expansion. Persistent patients shared more public clonotypes among themselves (over 2,500) than newly diagnosed patients did (approximately 970). The study examined only peripheral blood because the primary lesion, thyroid tissue, could not be accessed. As a limitation, the authors acknowledged that the small sample size may reduce accuracy.

The time point tag for this specimen amounts to: newly diagnosed GD, antithyroid drugs for less than 3 months. For both TCR sequencing and RNA sequencing, RNA was extracted from PBMCs in TRIzol. Graves' disease was diagnosed according to American Thyroid Association guidelines. Patients for the study were recruited at an endocrinology department in Xi'an, China. Each patient gave about 9.1 milliliters of peripheral blood, collected in an EDTA anticoagulant tube. Ficoll Paque Plus density gradient separation was used to isolate PBMCs, and no further T cell sorting was performed. An Agilent 2100 Bioanalyzer and agarose gel were used to assess RNA quality, and a NanoDrop 2000 was used to measure RNA concentration. Comments on this clonotype: What antigen it recognizes has not been identified. Per-base qualities were not stored, and no clone one base away is much larger.

Preparation of the library involved multiplex PCR. Reads for this sample came from an Illumina HiSeq 4000. To build TCR beta libraries, CDR3 regions were amplified by Arm-PCR using iRepertoire HTBI primers. Gel purification was performed on PCR products prior to sequencing. The source study handled its data this way. Gene usage analysis of CDR3 amino acid clonotypes relied on the approximately 62 TRBV and 12 to 15 TRBJ segments identified across samples. COPE and FqMerger were used to merge filtered high-quality paired reads into contigs. BLAST was used to align contigs to the IMGT TRBV, TRBD and TRBJ reference genes, and CDR3 was defined following IMGT. Clonotypes above 0.1% frequency were classified as highly expanded clones. Repertoire diversity was measured by Shannon entropy, and V-J evenness by the Gini coefficient. A clonotype found in more than one individual was treated as public. The public reads were quality trimmed at Q25 with fastp and then assembled into clones with MiXCR by TCRdb, keeping productive beta chains. Rows are combined by CDR3 protein, so each entry shows the most common genes and DNA. Clone size and V and J calls follow TCRdb, not the original study. The sample table lists hundreds of thousands of distinct CDR3 sequences, roughly 15% of them with a count of one. 15% to 20% of the sample comes from the top ten.

CDR1 GTSNPN and CDR2 SVGIG are derived from the germline V gene (reference sequence). The CDR3, from cysteine to phenylalanine, totals 13 residues. Only the CDR3 DNA is retained, 39 bases long and in frame from the first base. Ends trimmed: V by 3 bases, J by 5 bases; bases unmatched to a gene: 3. The same sample was also studied in work on T cells in Graves' hyperthyroidism and ophthalmopathy. As the second study states: A patient counted as having stable Graves' hyperthyroidism if no progression to ophthalmopathy occurred over 18 months of follow-up. The hyperthyroidism patients were between 18 and 65 years old and newly diagnosed, with a disease duration of less than 2 months. The study excluded patients with uncontrolled infections, other autoimmune diseases, pregnancy or lactation. Clinical symptoms, serum thyroxine and TRAb, thyroid ultrasound, and orbital computed tomography formed the basis for the diagnoses. The first round of RT-PCR for the TCR CDR3 was performed with the HTBI primer set and the Qiagen OneStep RT-PCR kit. Most expanded thyroid clonotypes (frequency above 0.001) were also detected in blood, suggesting blood repertoires may reflect thyroid immune responses. A 13 V-J signature model separated ophthalmopathy from stable hyperthyroidism, with about 88% sensitivity and 81% to 83% specificity in cross-validation and 80%/75% in testing. In validation, the model predicted progression to ophthalmopathy with 55% to 71% sensitivity and around 72% specificity, a median of about 6.7 months before onset. TCR V-J signatures able to tell the groups apart were searched for in a discovery cohort of 95 or so patients, of whom 43 had Graves' ophthalmopathy and 55 to 65 had stable Graves' hyperthyroidism. An independent validation cohort of some 18 hyperthyroidism patients and more than 15 patients who later progressed to ophthalmopathy tested prospective prediction of ophthalmopathy. For training and testing, the 100 or so patients in the discovery cohort were randomly divided in a 7:3 ratio. Thyroid tissue and blood T-cell repertoires from about 6 Graves' hyperthyroidism patients were also compared in the study. After blood sampling, hyperthyroidism patients were treated with methimazole at a starting dose of 30 mg daily, and ophthalmopathy patients were treated with high-dose intravenous methylprednisolone. Libraries were constructed in a second round of multiplex PCR, after which size selection and purification were carried out. Paired-end sequencing of the libraries was performed with 100 bp reads on an Illumina HiSeq2000. SOAPnuke was used to process the raw data, with reads discarded if the reads contained adapters or uncalled bases, had a mean Phred below 15, or lacked an exact constant-primer or identifier match. COPE v1.2.5 was used to merge the high-quality paired reads, and each unique nucleotide sequence was defined as a clonotype. MiTCR v1.1 was used to align clonotypes to the IMGT TRBV, TRBD and TRBJ reference segments. The analysis included only V-J combinations with a frequency above 0.0001, which together covered more than 99% of the repertoires. A TCS score was defined as the ratio between F50 (clonal expansion) and ExV (chaos), using BLOSUM62-based TCRdist between CDR3 peptides within each V-J. Welch's t-statistics and random forest reduced roughly 540 V-J features to about 12, which were used in a naive Bayes classifier (R e1071). Sample size was not statistically predetermined, and investigators were not blinded to group allocation. The paper describes TCR Vbeta CDR3 sequencing of 120 to 150 peripheral blood samples, made up of some 42 ophthalmopathy patients, more than 70 hyperthyroidism patients and roughly 17 progressor patients.

The TCR originated in a woman aged 30 to 39 with Graves disease. Donor details come from another sample of the same person, matched by shared clones. The V and J genes are TRBV30 and TRBJ2-2, and 7 junction bases match TRBD1. Sequencing used peripheral blood mononuclear cells (PBMCs), obtained at new diagnosis, from a patient treated with antithyroid drugs. CDR3 loop: CAWRAQGTGELFF. The DNA sequence follows: TGTGCCTGGAGGGCACAGGGGACCGGGGAGCTGTTTTTT.